This is a list of T cell receptor beta chains from one sample in a study of cytotoxic CD8 clonotypes in ibrutinib-treated CLL. The assay was immunoSEQ multiplex PCR, and TCRdb's table has in-frame clones only and misses some. The sample carries some 290,000 clones, approximately 80% recorded once. This specimen was PBMCs, taken before ibrutinib treatment. These receptors all come from a human donor with chronic lymphocytic leukemia. CDR3s include the opening cysteine and the closing phenylalanine or tryptophan. Fields, in order: D gene, clone size, J gene, V gene, CDR3 DNA, CDR3 protein. D genes are given only for firm matches. Where a row states a size, it is once, few, many or the class of an expanded clone; other rows omit it.

D gene: NA
clone size: NA
J gene: TRBJ2-5
V gene: TRBV6-5
CDR3 DNA: TGTGCCAGCACAGTAGGAGGAGGTTTTAGGGAGACCCAGTACTTC
CDR3 protein: CASTVGGGFRETQYF

D gene: NA
clone size: few
J gene: TRBJ2-1
V gene: TRBV10-3
CDR3 DNA: TGTGCCATCAGTGAGTCTATAGCGGCTCGGGTCAATGAGCAGTTCTTC
CDR3 protein: CAISESIAARVNEQFF

D gene: NA
clone size: NA
J gene: TRBJ1-1
V gene: TRBV5-1
CDR3 DNA: TGCGCCAGCAGCTTGTTTGGGGAGAACACTGAAGCTTTCTTT
CDR3 protein: CASSLFGENTEAFF

D gene: TRBD1
clone size: NA
J gene: TRBJ2-4
V gene: TRBV6-1
CDR3 DNA: TGTGCCAGCAGTCTCCGACAGGGGACCCTCCCTATTCAGTACTTC
CDR3 protein: CASSLRQGTLPIQYF

D gene: TRBD1
clone size: NA
J gene: TRBJ1-4
V gene: TRBV11-2
CDR3 DNA: TGTGCCAGCAGCACCGGACAGGTTCGGGGGGAAAAACTGTTTTTT
CDR3 protein: CASSTGQVRGEKLFF

D gene: NA
clone size: NA
J gene: TRBJ2-2
V gene: TRBV9
CDR3 DNA: TGTGCCAGCAGGGAGGCGGAGTACACCGGGGAGCTGTTTTTT
CDR3 protein: CASREAEYTGELFF

D gene: TRBD2
clone size: NA
J gene: TRBJ2-3
V gene: TRBV4-1
CDR3 DNA: TGCGCCAGCACAACGGGACTAGCGGGAGGGCCTAGGGCAGATACGCAGTATTTT
CDR3 protein: CASTTGLAGGPRADTQYF

D gene: NA
clone size: NA
J gene: TRBJ1-1
V gene: TRBV11-2
CDR3 DNA: TGTGCCAGCAGCTTACATTTGGGCACTGAAGCTTTCTTT
CDR3 protein: CASSLHLGTEAFF

D gene: NA
clone size: NA
J gene: TRBJ2-7
V gene: TRBV4-1
CDR3 DNA: TGCGCCAGCAGCCAAGATAACACCCGGGCCTACGAGCAGTACTTC
CDR3 protein: CASSQDNTRAYEQYF

D gene: NA
clone size: NA
J gene: TRBJ1-3
V gene: TRBV9
CDR3 DNA: TGTGCCAGCAGCGTAGATACTGGAAACACCATATATTTT
CDR3 protein: CASSVDTGNTIYF

D gene: TRBD2
clone size: NA
J gene: TRBJ2-1
V gene: TRBV18
CDR3 DNA: TGTGCCAGCTCACCCGGGACTAGCGGGTACAATGAGCAGTTCTTC
CDR3 protein: CASSPGTSGYNEQFF

D gene: NA
clone size: NA
J gene: TRBJ2-2
V gene: TRBV4-3
CDR3 DNA: TGCGCCAGCAGCCAAGAAGGGCAGGGTCTTTCCACCGGGGAGCTGTTTTTT
CDR3 protein: CASSQEGQGLSTGELFF

D gene: TRBD2
clone size: NA
J gene: TRBJ2-5
V gene: TRBV5-8
CDR3 DNA: TGTGCCAGCAGCCCGGGACTAGCGGGAGTGGAGACCCAGTACTTC
CDR3 protein: CASSPGLAGVETQYF

D gene: NA
clone size: NA
J gene: TRBJ2-5
V gene: TRBV7-6
CDR3 DNA: TGTGCCAGCAGCTCACAGGGAGGGGAGACCCAGTACTTC
CDR3 protein: CASSSQGGETQYF

D gene: TRBD1
clone size: NA
J gene: TRBJ2-2
V gene: TRBV10-3
CDR3 DNA: TGTGCCATCAGTGTAGTATCCCTAAACAGGGGCACCGGGGAGCTGTTTTTT
CDR3 protein: CAISVVSLNRGTGELFF